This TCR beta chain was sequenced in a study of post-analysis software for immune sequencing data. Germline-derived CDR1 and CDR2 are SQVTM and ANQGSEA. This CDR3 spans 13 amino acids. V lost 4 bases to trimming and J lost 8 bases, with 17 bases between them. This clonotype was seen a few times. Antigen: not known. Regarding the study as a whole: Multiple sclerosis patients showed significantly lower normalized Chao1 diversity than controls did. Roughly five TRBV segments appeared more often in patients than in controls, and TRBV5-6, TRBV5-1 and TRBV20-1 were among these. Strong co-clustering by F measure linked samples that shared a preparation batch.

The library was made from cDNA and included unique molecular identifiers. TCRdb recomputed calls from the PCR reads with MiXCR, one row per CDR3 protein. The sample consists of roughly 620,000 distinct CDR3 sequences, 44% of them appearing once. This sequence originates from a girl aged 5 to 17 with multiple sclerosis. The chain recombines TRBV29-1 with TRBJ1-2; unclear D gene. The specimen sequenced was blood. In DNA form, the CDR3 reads TGCAGCGTTGTGGCCGCCAGAGCTAAAGGCTACACCTTC. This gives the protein CSVVAARAKGYTF.